This T cell receptor (beta chain) originates from a study of blood T cell repertoires in COVID-19. Study overall: The United States, Italy and Spain supplied acute and convalescent COVID-19 samples. Sources were T cells, B-cell-depleted T cells, or PBMCs; the material itself was cDNA or gDNA.

Per the study methods: Nucleated cell number was recorded as an estimate derived from reference gene primer amplification. Data came from immunoSEQ multiplex PCR; TCRdb stores just in-frame clones and leaves some out. V and J calls and clone size are those listed in that table; D and trimming were worked out from the DNA. Seen here are just over 300,000 clones, about nine tenths observed once, and the top ten hold approximately 1.8%. Seattle patients were enrolled while actively infected and followed longitudinally. CDR3 length equals 16 residues. Trimming removed 5 bases from V and 7 bases from J, with 21 bases in between. Germline CDR1 MDHEN, CDR2 SYDVKM.

Input material: peripheral blood. J is TRBJ1-5 and V is TRBV28; D gene ambiguous. The sequence came from a woman aged 30 to 39 with COVID-19, enrolled during active disease. The CDR3 loop is CASSLVGGPSRQPQHF. CDR3 nucleotide sequence: TGTGCCAGCAGTCTCGTTGGAGGTCCATCGCGACAGCCCCAGCATTTT.